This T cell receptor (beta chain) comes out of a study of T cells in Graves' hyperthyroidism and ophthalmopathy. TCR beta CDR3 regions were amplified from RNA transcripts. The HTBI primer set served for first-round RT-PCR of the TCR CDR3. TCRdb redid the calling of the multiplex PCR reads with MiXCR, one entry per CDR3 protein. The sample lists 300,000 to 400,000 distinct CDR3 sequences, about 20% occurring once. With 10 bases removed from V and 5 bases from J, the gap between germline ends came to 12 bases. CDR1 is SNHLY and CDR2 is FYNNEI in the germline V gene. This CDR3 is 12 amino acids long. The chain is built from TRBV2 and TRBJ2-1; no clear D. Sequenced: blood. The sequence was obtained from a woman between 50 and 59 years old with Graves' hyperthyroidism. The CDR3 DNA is TGTGCCAAACTTAAGGTGGACAATGAGCAGTTCTTC. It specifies CAKLKVDNEQFF.